The 7 T cell receptor beta chains presented below share a single source sample, sequenced in a study of CD4+ T cells in melanoma. The data were produced by immunoSEQ multiplex PCR, yet TCRdb's version contains in-frame clones alone and is incomplete. The data contain 110,000 to 150,000 clones, around nine tenths of them seen just once; the ten biggest clones take up 1.5%. Receptors were obtained from a human donor with melanoma.

V and J are TRBV4-2 and TRBJ1-1; possible D gene TRBD1, 5 bases. Per germline, CDR1 LGHNA and CDR2 YNFKEQ. With 4 bases removed from V and 11 bases from J, the gap between germline ends came to 20 bases. This CDR3 contains 14 residues. As DNA, the CDR3 is TGTGCCAGCAGCCTCCAGATTGGTGGAGGGGAGGCTTTCTTT. It is translated as CASSLQIGGGEAFF.

V and J are TRBV19 and TRBJ1-6; D remains unclear. Deletions cut 4 bases from V and 8 bases from J, with 12 bases between. The CDR3 has 14 amino acids. Germline lookup yields CDR1 LNHDA and CDR2 SQIVND (reference sequence). The CDR3, as DNA: TGTGCCAGTAGTAGGAAGCGTCAAGATTCACCCCTCCACTTT. This translates into CASSRKRQDSPLHF.

The rearrangement joins TRBV6-1 to TRBJ1-5; no definite D call. Germline V gene sequence: CDR1 MNHNS, CDR2 SASEGT. This CDR3 is built from 13 residues. V was cut by 7 bases and J by 2 bases, with 9 bases left in between. The CDR3 region is CASTPEGNQPQHF. The CDR3 region has the DNA TGTGCCAGCACCCCCGAGGGCAATCAGCCCCAGCATTTT.

In this sample, this clone turned up a few times. V usage is TRBV5-4 and J usage is TRBJ1-2; D possibly corresponds to TRBD1 (5 bases). Germline V lookup: CDR1 SGHNT, CDR2 YYREEE (reference sequence). This CDR3 comprises 13 residues. The V and J ends lost 6 bases and 5 bases respectively, with 14 bases between them. In DNA form, the CDR3 reads TGTGCCAGCAACCTGGGGGGTCGGTATGGCTACACCTTC. It encodes CASNLGGRYGYTF.

V and J are TRBV6-5 and TRBJ2-2, with D perhaps matching TRBD1 (6 bases). Trimming cost V 6 bases and J 3 bases, with 14 bases left between them. The CDR3 covers 15 residues. In germline, CDR1 is MNHEY, CDR2 SVGAGI. The CDR3 here is CASRLGQIYTGELFF. CDR3 sequence (DNA): TGTGCCAGCAGACTAGGACAGATTTACACCGGGGAGCTGTTTTTT.

This clone was recorded once. The V call is TRBV6-1, the J call TRBJ1-3, with TRBD1 as a possible D gene (6 bases). V gave up 6 bases and J gave up 2 bases, with 11 bases separating them. The V gene's germline CDR1 is MNHNS and CDR2 SASEGT. This CDR3 has 14 residues. The CDR3 sequence is CASSVAGAGNTIYF. The CDR3 DNA reads TGTGCCAGCAGCGTCGCAGGGGCTGGAAACACCATATATTTT.

This clone was recorded only once. V usage is TRBV19 and J usage is TRBJ2-1; D is perhaps TRBD2 (5 bases). This CDR3 region has 13 residues. The germline V gene has CDR1 LNHDA and CDR2 SQIVND (reference sequence). V was clipped by 3 bases and J by 9 bases, with 12 bases between them. As DNA, the CDR3 is TGTGCCAGTAGTATTAACGGGGTTGCTGAGCAGTTCTTC. Residues: CASSINGVAEQFF.